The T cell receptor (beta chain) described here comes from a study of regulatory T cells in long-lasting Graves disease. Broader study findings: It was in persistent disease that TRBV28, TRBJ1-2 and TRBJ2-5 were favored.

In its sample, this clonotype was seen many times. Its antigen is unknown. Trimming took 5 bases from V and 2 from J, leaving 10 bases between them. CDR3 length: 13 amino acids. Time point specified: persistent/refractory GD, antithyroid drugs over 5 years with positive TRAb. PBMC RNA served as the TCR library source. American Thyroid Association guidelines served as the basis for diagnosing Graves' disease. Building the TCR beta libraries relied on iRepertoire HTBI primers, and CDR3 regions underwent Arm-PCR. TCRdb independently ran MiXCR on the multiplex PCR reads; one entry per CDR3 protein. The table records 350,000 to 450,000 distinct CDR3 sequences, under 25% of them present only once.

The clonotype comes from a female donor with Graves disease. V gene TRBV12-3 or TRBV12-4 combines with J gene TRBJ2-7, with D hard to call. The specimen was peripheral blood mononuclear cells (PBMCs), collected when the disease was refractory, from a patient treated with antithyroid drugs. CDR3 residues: CASSRDGTYEQYF. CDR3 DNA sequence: TGTGCCAGCAGTCGAGACGGTACCTACGAGCAGTACTTC.